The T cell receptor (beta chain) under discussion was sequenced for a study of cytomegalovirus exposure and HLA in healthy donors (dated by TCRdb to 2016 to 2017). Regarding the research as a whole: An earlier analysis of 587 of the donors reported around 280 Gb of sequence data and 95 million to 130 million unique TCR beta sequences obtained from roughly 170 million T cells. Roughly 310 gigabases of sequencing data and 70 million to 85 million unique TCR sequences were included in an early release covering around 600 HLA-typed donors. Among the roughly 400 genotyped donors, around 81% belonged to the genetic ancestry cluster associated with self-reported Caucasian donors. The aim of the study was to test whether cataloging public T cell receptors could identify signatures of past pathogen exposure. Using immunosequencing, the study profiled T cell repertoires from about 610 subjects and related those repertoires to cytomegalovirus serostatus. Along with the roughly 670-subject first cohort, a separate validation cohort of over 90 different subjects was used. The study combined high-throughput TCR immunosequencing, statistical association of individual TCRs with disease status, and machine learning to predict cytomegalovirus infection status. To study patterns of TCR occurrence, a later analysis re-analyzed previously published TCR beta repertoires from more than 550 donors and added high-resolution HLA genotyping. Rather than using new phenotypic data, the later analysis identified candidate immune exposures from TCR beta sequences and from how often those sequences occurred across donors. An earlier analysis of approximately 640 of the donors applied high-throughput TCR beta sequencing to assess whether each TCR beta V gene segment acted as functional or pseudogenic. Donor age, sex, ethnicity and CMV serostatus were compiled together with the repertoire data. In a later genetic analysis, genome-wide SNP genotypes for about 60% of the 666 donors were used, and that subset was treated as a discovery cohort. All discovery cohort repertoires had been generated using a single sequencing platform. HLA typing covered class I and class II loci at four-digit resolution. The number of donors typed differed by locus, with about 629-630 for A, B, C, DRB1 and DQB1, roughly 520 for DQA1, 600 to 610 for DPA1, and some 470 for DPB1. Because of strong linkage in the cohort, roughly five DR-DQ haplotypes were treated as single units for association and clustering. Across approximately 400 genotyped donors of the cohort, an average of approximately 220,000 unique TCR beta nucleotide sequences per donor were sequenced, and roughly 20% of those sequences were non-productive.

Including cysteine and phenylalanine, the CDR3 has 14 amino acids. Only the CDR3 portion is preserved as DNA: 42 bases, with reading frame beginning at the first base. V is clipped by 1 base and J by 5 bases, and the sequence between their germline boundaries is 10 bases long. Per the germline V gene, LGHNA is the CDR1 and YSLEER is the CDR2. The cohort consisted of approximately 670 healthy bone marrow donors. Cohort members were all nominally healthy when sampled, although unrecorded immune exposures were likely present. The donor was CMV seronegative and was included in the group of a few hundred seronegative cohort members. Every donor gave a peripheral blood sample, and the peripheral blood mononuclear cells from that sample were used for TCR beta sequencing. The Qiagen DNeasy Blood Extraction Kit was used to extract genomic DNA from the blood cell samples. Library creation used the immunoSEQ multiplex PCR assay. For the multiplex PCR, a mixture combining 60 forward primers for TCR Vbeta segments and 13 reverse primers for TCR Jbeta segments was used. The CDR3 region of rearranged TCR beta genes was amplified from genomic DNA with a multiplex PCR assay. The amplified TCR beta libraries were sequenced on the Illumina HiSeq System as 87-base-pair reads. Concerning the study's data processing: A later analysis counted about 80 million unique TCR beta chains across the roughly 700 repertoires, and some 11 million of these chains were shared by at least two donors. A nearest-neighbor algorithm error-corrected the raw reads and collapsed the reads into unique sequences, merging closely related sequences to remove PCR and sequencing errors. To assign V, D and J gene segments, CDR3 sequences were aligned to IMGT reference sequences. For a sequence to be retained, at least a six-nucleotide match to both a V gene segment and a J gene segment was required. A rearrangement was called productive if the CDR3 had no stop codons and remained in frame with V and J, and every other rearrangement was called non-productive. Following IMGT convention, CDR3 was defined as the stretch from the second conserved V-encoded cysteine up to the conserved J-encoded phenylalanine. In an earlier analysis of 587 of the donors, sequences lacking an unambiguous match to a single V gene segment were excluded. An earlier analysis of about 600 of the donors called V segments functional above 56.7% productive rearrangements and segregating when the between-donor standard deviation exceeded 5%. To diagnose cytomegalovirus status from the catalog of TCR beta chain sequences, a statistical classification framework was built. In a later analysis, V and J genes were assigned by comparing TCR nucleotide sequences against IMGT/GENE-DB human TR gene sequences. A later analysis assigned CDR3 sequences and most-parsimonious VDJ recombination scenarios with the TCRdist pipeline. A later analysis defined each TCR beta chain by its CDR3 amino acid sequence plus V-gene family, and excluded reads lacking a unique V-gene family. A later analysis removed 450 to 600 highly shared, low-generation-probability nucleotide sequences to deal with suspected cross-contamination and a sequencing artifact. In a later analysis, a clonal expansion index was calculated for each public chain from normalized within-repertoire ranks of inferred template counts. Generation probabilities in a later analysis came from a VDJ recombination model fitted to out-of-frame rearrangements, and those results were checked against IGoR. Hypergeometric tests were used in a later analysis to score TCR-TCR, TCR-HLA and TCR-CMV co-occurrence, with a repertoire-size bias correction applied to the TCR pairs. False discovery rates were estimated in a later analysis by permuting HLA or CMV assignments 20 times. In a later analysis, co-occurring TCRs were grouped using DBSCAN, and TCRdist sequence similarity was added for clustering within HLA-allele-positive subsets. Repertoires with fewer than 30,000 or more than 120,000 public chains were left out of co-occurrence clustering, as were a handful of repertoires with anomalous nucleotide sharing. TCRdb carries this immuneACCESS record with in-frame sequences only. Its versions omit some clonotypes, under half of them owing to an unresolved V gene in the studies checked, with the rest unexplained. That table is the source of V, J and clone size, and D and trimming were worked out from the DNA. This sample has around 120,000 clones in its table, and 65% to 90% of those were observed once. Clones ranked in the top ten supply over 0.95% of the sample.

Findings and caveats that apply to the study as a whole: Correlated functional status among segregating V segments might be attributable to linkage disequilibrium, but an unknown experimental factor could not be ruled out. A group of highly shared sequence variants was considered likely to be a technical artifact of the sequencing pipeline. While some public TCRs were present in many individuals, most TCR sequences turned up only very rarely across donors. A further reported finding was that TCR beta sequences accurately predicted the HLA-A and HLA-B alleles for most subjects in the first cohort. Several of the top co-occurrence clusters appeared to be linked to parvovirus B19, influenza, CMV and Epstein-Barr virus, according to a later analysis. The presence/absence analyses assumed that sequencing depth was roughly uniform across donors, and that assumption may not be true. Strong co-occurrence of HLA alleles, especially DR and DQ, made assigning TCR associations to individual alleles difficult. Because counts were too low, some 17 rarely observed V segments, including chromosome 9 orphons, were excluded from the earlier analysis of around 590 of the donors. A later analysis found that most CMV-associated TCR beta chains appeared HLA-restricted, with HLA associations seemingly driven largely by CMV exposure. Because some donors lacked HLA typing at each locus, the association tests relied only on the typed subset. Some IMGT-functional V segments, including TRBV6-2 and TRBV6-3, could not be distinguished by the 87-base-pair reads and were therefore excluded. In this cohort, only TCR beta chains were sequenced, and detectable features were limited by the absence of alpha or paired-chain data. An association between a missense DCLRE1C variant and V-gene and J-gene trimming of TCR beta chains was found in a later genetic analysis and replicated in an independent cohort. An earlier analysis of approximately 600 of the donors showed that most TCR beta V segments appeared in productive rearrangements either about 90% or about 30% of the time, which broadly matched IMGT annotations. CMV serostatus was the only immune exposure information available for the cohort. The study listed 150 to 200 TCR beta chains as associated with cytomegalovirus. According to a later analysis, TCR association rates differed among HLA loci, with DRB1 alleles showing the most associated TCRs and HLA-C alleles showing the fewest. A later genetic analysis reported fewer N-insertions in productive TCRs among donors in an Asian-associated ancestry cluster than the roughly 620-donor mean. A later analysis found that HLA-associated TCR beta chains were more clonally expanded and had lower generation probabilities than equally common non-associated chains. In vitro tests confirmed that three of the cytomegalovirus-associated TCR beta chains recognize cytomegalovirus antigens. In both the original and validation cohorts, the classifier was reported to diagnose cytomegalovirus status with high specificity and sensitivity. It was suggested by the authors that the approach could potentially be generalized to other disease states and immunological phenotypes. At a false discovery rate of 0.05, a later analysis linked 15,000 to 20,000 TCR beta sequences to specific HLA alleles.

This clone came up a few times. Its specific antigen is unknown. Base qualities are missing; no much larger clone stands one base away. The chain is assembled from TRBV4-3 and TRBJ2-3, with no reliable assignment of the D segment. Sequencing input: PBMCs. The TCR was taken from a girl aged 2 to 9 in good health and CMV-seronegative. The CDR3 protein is CASSQVRVGDTQYF. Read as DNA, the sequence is TGCGCCAGCAGCCAAGTTCGAGTCGGAGATACGCAGTATTTT.